These 3 T cell receptor beta chains share one sample of origin, sequenced in a study of blood T cell repertoires in COVID-19 (dated by TCRdb to 2018 to 2020). Receptor amplification or capture employed the immunoSEQ multiplex PCR assay. TCRdb took this table from immuneACCESS and kept in-frame rearrangements with V and J called. Such tables lack part of the clones; where checked against another copy, unresolved V genes explain under half of the gap, and the rest is unexplained. The sample table lists about 110,000 clones, 55% to 75% of them with a count of one. The ten largest account for around 1.9% of the sample. The material sequenced was peripheral blood. These receptors all stem from a woman in her thirties or forties with acute or convalescent COVID-19.

The rearrangement uses TRBV4-1 and TRBJ2-3; D is possibly TRBD2 (7 bases). Germline V gene data show CDR1 as MGHRA and CDR2 as YSYEKL. The CDR3 spans 17 residues. Trimming shortened V by 0 bases and J by 0 bases, and 13 bases separated the two germline ends. CDR3 nucleotide sequence: TGCGCCAGCAGCCAAGATTGGGGGGGCCATAGCACAGATACGCAGTATTTT. Its translation: CASSQDWGGHSTDTQYF.

This clone came up many times. V usage is TRBV13 and J usage is TRBJ2-1; the D is unclear. Deletions cut 1 base from V and 6 bases from J, with 19 bases between. CDR3 length equals 17 residues. Per the germline V gene, CDR1 is PRHDT and CDR2 is FYEKMQ (reference sequence). CDR3: CASSLDSTRFLSNEQFF. The CDR3 bases are TGTGCCAGCAGCTTAGATTCCACCCGGTTTCTAAGCAATGAGCAGTTCTTC.

The chain has TRBV7-6 and TRBJ2-3; D remains unclear. Between the trimmed V and J ends, which lost 4 bases and 3 bases, there was a span of 17 bases. The CDR3 spans 16 residues. The V gene's germline CDR1 is SGHVS and CDR2 FNYEAQ. CDR3 coding DNA: TGTGCCAGCAGCTCCCTCGACCGGAGTTTTACAGATACGCAGTATTTT. Its translation is CASSSLDRSFTDTQYF. The whole variable domain, remainder taken from reference TRBV7-6 and TRBJ2-3, is GAGVSQSPRYKVTKRGQDVALRCDPISGHVSLYWYRQALGQGPEFLTYFNYEAQQDKSGLPNDRFSAERPEGSISTLTIQRTEQRDSAMYRCASSSLDRSFTDTQYFGPGTRLTVL.